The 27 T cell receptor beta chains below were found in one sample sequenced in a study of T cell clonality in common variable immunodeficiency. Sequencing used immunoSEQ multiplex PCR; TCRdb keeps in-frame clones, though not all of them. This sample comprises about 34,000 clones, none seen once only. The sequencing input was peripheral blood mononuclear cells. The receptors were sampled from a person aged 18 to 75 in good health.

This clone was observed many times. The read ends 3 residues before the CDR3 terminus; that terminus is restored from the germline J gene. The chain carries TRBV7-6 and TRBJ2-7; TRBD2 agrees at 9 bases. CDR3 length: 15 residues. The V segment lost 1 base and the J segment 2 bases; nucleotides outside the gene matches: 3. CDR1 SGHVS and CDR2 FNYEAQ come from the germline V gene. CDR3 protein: CASSLGSGSPYEQYF. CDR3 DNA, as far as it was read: TGTGCCAGCAGCTTAGGTAGCGGGAGCCCCTACGAG.

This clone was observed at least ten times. CDR3 DNA, as far as it was read: TGTGCCAGTAGGGGGGCACAGCAGCCC. Translating it yields CASRGAQQP. The whole CDR3 sequence is CASRGAQQPQHF. The chain carries TRBV19 and TRBJ1-5, with a tentative D call TRBD1 (6 bases). The read falls 3 residues short of the CDR3 end, and the missing part is taken from the germline J gene. This CDR3 is built from 12 residues. Germline V gene lookup returns CDR1 LNHDA and CDR2 SQIVND (reference sequence). The V and J ends lost 6 bases and 7 bases respectively, with 10 bases between them.

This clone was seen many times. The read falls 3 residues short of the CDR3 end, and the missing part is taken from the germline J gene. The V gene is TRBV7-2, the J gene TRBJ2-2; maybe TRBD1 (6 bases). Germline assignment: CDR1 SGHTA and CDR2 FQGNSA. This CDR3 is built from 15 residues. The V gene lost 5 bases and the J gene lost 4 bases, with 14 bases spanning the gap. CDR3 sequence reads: CASSSSGTTTGELFF. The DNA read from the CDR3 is TGTGCCAGCAGCAGCTCCGGGACAACCACCGGGGAG.

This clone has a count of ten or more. The sequenced CDR3 bases are TGTGCCATCTTTGGCCAAGATCAGCCC. It yields the protein CAIFGQDQP. In full, the CDR3 is CAIFGQDQPQHF. This chain joins TRBV10-3 and TRBJ1-5; D gene ambiguous. The CDR3 end is not reached by the read, which stops 3 residues before it; the germline J gene fills it in. Trimming removed 8 bases from V and 5 bases from J, with 10 bases in between. This CDR3 contains 12 residues. The germline V gene encodes CDR1 ENHRY and CDR2 SYGVKD.

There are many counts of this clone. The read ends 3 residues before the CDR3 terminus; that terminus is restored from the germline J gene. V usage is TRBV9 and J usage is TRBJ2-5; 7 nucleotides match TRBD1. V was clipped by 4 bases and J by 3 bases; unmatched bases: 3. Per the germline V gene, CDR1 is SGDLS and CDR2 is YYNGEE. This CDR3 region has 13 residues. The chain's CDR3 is CASSPGTEETQYF. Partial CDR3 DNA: TGTGCCAGCAGCCCTGGGACAGAAGAGACC.

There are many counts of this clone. Here the CDR3 reads CASSIEGTKAFF. Incomplete CDR3 DNA: TGTGCCAGTAGTATAGAAGGTACGAAA. The chain recombines TRBV19 with TRBJ1-1; D is uncertain. The CDR3 end falls 3 residues outside the read, so it is completed with the germline J gene. CDR1 and CDR2 (germline): LNHDA, SQIVND (reference sequence). The CDR3 covers 12 residues.

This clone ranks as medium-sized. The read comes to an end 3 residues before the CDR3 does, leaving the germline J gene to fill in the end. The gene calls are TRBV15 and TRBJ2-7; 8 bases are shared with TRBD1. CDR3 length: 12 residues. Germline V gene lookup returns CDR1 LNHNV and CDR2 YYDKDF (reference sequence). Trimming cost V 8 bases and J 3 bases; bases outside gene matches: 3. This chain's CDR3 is CATGQGDYEQYF. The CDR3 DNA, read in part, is TGTGCCACCGGACAGGGTGACTACGAG. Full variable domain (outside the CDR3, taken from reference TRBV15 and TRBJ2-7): DAMVIQNPRYQVTQFGKPVTLSCSQTLNHNVMYWYQQKSSQAPKLLFHYYDKDFNNEADTPDNFQSRRPNTSFCFLDIRSPGLGDTAMYLCATGQGDYEQYFGPGTRLTVT.

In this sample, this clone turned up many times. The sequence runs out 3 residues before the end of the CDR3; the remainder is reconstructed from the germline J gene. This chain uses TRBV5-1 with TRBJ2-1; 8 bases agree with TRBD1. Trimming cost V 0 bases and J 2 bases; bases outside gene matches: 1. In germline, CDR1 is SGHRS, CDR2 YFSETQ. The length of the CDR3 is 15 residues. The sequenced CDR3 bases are TGCGCCAGCAGCTTGGGGACAGGGACCTACAATGAG. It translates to CASSLGTGTYNE. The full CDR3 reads CASSLGTGTYNEQFF.

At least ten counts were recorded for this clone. CDR3 in amino acids: CASSQAGGNTIYF. The DNA read from the CDR3 is TGTGCCAGCAGCCAAGCGGGTGGAAACACC. The V gene is TRBV14, the J gene TRBJ1-3; D uncertain. The DNA ends 3 residues before the CDR3 does, and the rest of the CDR3 is filled in from the germline J gene. Trimming stripped 1 base from V and 3 bases from J, with 4 bases between. Per germline, CDR1 SGHDN and CDR2 FVKESK. This CDR3 comprises 13 residues.

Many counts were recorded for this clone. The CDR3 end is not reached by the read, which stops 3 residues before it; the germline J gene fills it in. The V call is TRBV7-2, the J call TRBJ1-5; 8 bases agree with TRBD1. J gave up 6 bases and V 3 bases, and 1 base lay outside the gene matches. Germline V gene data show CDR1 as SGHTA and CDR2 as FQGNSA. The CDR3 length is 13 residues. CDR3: CASSFTGGQPQHF. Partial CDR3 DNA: TGTGCCAGCAGCTTTACAGGGGGTCAGCCC.

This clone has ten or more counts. The CDR3 sequence is CASSSRTAVRAAVDEQFF. Partial CDR3 DNA: TGTGCCAGCTCCTCTAGGACAGCAGTGCGGGCCGCTGTCGATGAG. V is TRBV18 and J is TRBJ2-1; TRBD1 might be the D (6 bases). The read ends 3 residues shy of where the CDR3 ends; the end is completed using the germline J gene. Germline values: CDR1 KGHSH, CDR2 LQKENI. V shed 6 bases and J shed 8 bases, with 29 bases lying between them. The CDR3 consists of 18 residues. Together with reference TRBV18 and TRBJ2-1, the CDR3 gives the full variable domain: NAGVMQNPRHLVRRRGQEARLRCSPMKGHSHVYWYRQLPEEGLKFMVYLQKENIIDESGMPKERFSAEFPKEGPSILRIQQVVRGDSAAYFCASSSRTAVRAAVDEQFFGPGTRLTVL.

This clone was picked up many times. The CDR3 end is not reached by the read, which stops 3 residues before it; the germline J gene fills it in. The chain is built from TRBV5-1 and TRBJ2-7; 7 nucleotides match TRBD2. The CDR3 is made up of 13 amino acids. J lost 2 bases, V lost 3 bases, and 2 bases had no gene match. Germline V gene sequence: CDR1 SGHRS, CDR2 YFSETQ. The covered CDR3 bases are TGCGCCAGCAGCTGGGACTACACCTACGAG. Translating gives CASSWDYTYE. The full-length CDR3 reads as CASSWDYTYEQYF.

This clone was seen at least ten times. CDR3: CAWSVTPNGYTF. The CDR3 bases that were read are TGTGCCTGGAGTGTTACCCCTAATGGC. The chain combines TRBV30 with TRBJ1-2; D gene unclear. The read halts 3 residues ahead of the CDR3 end, with the missing end drawn from the germline J gene. This CDR3 comprises 12 residues. Trimming stripped 0 bases from V and 6 bases from J, with 8 bases between. The germline V gene encodes CDR1 GTSNPN and CDR2 SVGIG (reference sequence).

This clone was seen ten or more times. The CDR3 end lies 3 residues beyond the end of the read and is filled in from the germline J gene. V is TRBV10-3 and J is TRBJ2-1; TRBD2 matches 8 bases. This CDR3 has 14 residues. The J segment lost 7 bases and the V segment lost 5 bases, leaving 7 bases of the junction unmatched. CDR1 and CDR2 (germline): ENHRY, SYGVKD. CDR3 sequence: CAISLAGKENEQFF. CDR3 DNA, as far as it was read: TGTGCCATCAGTTTAGCGGGAAAGGAGAATGAG.

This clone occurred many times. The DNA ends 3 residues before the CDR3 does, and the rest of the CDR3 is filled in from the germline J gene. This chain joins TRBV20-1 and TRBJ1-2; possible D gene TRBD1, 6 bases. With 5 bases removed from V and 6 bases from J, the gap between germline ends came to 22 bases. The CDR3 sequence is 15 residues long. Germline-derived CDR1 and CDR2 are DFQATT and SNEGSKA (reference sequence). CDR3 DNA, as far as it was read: TGCAGTGCTGGATCTCGGGGCCAGGGGTTGAATGGC. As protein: CSAGSRGQGLNG. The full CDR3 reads CSAGSRGQGLNGYTF.

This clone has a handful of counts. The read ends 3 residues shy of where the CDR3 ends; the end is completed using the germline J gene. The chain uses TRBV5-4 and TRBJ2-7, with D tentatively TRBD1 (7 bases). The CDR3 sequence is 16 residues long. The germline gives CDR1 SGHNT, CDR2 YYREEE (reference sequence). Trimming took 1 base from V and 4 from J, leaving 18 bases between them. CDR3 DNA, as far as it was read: TGTGCCAGCAGCTTGCTCAGGGGGGCAGGGAGGTACGAG. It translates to CASSLLRGAGRYE. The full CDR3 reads CASSLLRGAGRYEQYF.

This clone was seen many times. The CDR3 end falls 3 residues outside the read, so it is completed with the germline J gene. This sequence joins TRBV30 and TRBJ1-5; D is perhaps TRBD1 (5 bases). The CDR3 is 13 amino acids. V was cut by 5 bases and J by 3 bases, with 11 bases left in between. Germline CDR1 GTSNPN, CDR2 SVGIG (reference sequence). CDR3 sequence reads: CAWAQDHNQPQHF. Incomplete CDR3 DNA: TGTGCCTGGGCACAGGACCACAATCAGCCC.

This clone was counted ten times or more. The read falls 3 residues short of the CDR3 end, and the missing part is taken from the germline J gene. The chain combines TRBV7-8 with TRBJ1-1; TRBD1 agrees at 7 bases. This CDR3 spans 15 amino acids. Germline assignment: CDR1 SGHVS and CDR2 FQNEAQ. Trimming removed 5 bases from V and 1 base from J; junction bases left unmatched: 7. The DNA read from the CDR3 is TGTGCCAGCAGCCAACAACAGGGGAGGAACACTGAA. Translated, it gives CASSQQQGRNTE. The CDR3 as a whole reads CASSQQQGRNTEAFF.

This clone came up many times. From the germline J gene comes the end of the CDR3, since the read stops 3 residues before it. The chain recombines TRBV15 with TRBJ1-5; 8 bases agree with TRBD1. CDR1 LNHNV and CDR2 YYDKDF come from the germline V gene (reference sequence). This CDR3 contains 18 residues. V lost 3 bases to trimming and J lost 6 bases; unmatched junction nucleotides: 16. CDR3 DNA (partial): TGTGCCACCAGCAGGTCGAAAGCGAACAGGGGGTTGAGTCAGCCC. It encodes CATSRSKANRGLSQP. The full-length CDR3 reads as CATSRSKANRGLSQPQHF.

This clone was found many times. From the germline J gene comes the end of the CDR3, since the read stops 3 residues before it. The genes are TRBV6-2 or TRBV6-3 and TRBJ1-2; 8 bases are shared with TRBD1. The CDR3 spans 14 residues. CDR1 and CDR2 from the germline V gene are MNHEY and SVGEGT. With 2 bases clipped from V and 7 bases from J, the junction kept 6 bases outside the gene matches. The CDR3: CASSYEAGGSGYTF. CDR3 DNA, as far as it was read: TGTGCCAGCAGTTACGAGGCAGGGGGCTCTGGC.

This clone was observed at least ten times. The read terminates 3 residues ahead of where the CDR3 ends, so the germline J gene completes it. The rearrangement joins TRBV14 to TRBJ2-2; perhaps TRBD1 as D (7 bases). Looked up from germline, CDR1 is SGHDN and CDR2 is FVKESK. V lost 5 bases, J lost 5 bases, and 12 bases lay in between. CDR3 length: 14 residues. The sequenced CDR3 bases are TGTGCCAGCAGCAGACAGGGAGGAACCGGGGAG. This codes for CASSRQGGTGE. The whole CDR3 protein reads CASSRQGGTGELFF.

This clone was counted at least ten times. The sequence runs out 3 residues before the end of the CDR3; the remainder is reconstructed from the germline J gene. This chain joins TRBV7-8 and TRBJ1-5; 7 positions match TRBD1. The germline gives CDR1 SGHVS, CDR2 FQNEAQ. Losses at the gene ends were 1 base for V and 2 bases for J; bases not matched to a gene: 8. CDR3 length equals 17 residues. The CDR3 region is CASSLGTGSTGNQPQHF. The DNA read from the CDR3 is TGTGCCAGCAGCTTAGGGACAGGATCAACGGGCAATCAGCCC.

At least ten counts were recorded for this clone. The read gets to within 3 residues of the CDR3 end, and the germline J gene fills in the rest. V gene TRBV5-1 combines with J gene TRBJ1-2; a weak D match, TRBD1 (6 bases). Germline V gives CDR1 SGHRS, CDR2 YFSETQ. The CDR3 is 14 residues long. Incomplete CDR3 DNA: TGCGCCAGCAGCTTGGAACAGGGAGTTTCGGGC. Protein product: CASSLEQGVSG. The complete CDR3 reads CASSLEQGVSGYTF.

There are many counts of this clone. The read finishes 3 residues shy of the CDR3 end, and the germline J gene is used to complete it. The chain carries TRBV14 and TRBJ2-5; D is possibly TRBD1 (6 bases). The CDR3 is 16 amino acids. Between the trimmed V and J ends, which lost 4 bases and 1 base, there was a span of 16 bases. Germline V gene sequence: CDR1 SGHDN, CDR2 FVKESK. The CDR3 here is CASSPFTGSVQETQYF. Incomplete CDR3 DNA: TGTGCCAGCAGCCCCTTTACAGGGTCTGTCCAAGAGACC.

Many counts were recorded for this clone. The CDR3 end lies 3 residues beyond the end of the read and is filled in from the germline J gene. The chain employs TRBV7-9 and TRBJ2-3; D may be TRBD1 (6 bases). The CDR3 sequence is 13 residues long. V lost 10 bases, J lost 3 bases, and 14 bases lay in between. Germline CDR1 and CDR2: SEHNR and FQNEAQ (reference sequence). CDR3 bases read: TGTGCCACCGGGACACCCGCAACAGATACG. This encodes CATGTPATDT. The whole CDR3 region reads CATGTPATDTQYF.

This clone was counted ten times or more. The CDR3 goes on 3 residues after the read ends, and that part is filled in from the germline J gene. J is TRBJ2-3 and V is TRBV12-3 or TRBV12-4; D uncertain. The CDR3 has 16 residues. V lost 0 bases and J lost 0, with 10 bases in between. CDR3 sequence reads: CASSLAKLRSTDTQYF. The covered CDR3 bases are TGTGCCAGCAGTTTAGCTAAACTACGAAGCACAGATACG.

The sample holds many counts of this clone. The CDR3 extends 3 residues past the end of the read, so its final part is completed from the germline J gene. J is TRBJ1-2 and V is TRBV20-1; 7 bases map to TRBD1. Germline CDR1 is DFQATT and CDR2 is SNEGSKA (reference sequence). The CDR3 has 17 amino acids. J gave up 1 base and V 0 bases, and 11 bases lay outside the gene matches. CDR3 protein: CSARDMRGPALNYGYTF. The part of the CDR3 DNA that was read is TGCAGTGCTAGAGATATGAGGGGGCCCGCTCTTAACTATGGC.